Presented here are 13 T cell receptor beta chains from one specimen sequenced in a study of blood T cell repertoires in COVID-19. The data were produced by immunoSEQ multiplex PCR, yet TCRdb's version contains in-frame clones alone and is incomplete. The table includes around 180,000 clones, about 90% detected once. Input material: peripheral blood. The receptors derive from a man between 65 and 79 years old with active or convalescent COVID-19.

The genes are TRBV18 and TRBJ1-1; 12 bases are a match to TRBD1. The V gene's germline CDR1 is KGHSH and CDR2 LQKENI. The CDR3 consists of 17 residues. The V gene end was trimmed by 2 bases and the J gene end by 4 bases; junction bases not matched to a gene: 8. CDR3 sequence reads: CASSPTGQGAWVTEAFF. In nucleotides, the CDR3 is TGTGCCAGCTCACCAACGGGACAGGGGGCATGGGTCACTGAAGCTTTCTTT.

This clone was seen a handful of times. The chain carries TRBV9 and TRBJ2-1; D ambiguous. The CDR3 totals 15 residues. Germline loops: CDR1 SGDLS, CDR2 YYNGEE. V was shortened by 2 bases and J by 3 bases, with 12 bases between the two germline ends. CDR3 in DNA: TGTGCCAGCAGCGTCTCTCCCCCAGGCTACAATGAGCAGTTCTTC. Translating it yields CASSVSPPGYNEQFF.

This clone came up once. The J gene is TRBJ1-5, the V gene TRBV15; D gene ambiguous. The ends were cut back, 0 bases at V and 6 bases at J, with 6 bases in the middle. Germline CDR1 reads LNHNV; CDR2 reads YYDKDF (reference sequence). The CDR3 has 13 residues. Here the CDR3 DNA reads TGTGCCACCAGCAGAGATCGAGTTCAGCCCCAGCATTTT. Encoded protein: CATSRDRVQPQHF.

This clone appeared a single time. The chain has TRBV7-2 and TRBJ1-6; 8 nucleotides align to TRBD1. CDR1 and CDR2 from the germline V gene are SGHTA and FQGNSA. The CDR3 covers 17 residues. The trim removed 0 bases at V and 8 bases at J, leaving 9 bases unmatched. The CDR3 DNA sequence: TGTGCCAGCAGCTTAGCCCCAGGGGGCTTGCTGGATTCACCCCTCCACTTT. Translation gives CASSLAPGGLLDSPLHF. Variable domain in full (rest from reference TRBV7-2 and TRBJ1-6): GAGVSQSPSNKVTEKGKDVELRCDPISGHTALYWYRQSLGQGLEFLIYFQGNSAPDKSGLPSDRFSAERTGGSVSTLTIQRTQQEDSAVYLCASSLAPGGLLDSPLHFGNGTRLTVT.

The chain carries TRBV2 and TRBJ2-1; D might be TRBD1 (6 bases). CDR3 size: 14 residues. Per the germline V gene, CDR1 is SNHLY and CDR2 is FYNNEI. The ends were cut back, 6 bases at V and 3 bases at J, with 12 bases in the middle. The DNA for the CDR3 is TGTGCCAGCAGACAGGGAACCTTCTACAATGAGCAGTTCTTC. Its translation is CASRQGTFYNEQFF.

The V and J genes are TRBV5-1 and TRBJ2-2; TRBD2 might be the D (6 bases). In germline, CDR1 is SGHRS, CDR2 YFSETQ. This CDR3 region has 15 residues. Trimming removed 3 bases at V and 2 bases at J, with 11 bases between. The CDR3 DNA reads as TGCGCCAGCAGCTCGGGACTCCTAAACACCGGGGAGCTGTTTTTT. Translated, it gives CASSSGLLNTGELFF.

V gene TRBV5-1 combines with J gene TRBJ2-4; TRBD2 might be the D (5 bases). This CDR3 region has 14 residues. Trimming stripped 1 base from V and 6 bases from J, with 11 bases between. The germline CDR1 and CDR2 sequences are SGHRS and YFSETQ. CDR3 coding DNA: TGCGCCAGCAGCTTGATCGAGGGCGGAAACATTCAGTACTTC. It codes for CASSLIEGGNIQYF.

Here the CDR3 reads CASSLRQGARTEAFF. The DNA for the CDR3 is TGTGCCAGCAGCTTAAGACAGGGGGCCCGCACTGAAGCTTTCTTT. This chain connects TRBV5-5 to TRBJ1-1, with 10 positions matching TRBD1. Trimming took 2 bases from V and 4 from J; bases not matched to a gene: 5. The CDR3 consists of 15 residues. Germline values: CDR1 SGHKS, CDR2 YYEKEE (reference sequence).

This chain links TRBV30 with TRBJ1-2; no reliable D call. This CDR3 is built from 14 residues. With 4 bases removed from V and 4 bases from J, the gap between germline ends came to 16 bases. CDR1 GTSNPN and CDR2 SVGIG come from the germline V gene (reference sequence). CDR3 sequence: CAWTTSAGFYGYTF. CDR3 nucleotide sequence: TGTGCCTGGACGACCTCAGCGGGATTCTATGGCTACACCTTC.

The chain carries TRBV4-3 and TRBJ1-3; D is undetermined. The CDR3 covers 16 residues. Germline-derived CDR1 and CDR2 are LGHNA and YSLEER. V dropped 3 bases and J dropped 0 bases, with 12 bases sitting between them. In DNA, the CDR3 is TGCGCCAGCAGCCATGGCCTACGGGGCTCTGGAAACACCATATATTTT. Its protein product is CASSHGLRGSGNTIYF.

This clone occurred once. This chain connects TRBV19 to TRBJ2-7; 10 bases are shared with TRBD2. Germline V gene sequence: CDR1 LNHDA, CDR2 SQIVND (reference sequence). Losses at the gene ends were 5 bases for V and 6 bases for J; bases not matched to a gene: 16. The CDR3 covers 17 residues. CDR3 loop: CASSVSSLAGANFEQYF. CDR3 DNA sequence: TGTGCCAGTAGTGTCTCTAGTCTAGCGGGAGCAAATTTCGAGCAGTACTTC.

The rearrangement links TRBV15 to TRBJ1-5; D ambiguous. CDR1 is LNHNV, CDR2 YYDKDF, per germline (reference sequence). V shed 0 bases and J shed 1 base, with 4 bases lying between them. The CDR3 length is 14 residues. CDR3 protein: CATSREGSNQPQHF. CDR3 sequence (DNA): TGTGCCACCAGCAGAGAGGGCAGCAATCAGCCCCAGCATTTT. The full variable domain, with the rest looked up from reference TRBV15 and TRBJ1-5, is DAMVIQNPRYQVTQFGKPVTLSCSQTLNHNVMYWYQQKSSQAPKLLFHYYDKDFNNEADTPDNFQSRRPNTSFCFLDIRSPGLGDTAMYLCATSREGSNQPQHFGDGTRLSIL.

CDR3 residues: CASSLVPGGEQYF. CDR3 in DNA: TGCGCCAGCAGCTTGGTGCCAGGGGGCGAGCAGTACTTC. J is TRBJ2-7 and V is TRBV5-1; TRBD1 matches 7 bases. With V trimmed by 0 bases and J by 6 bases, 3 bases remained unmatched. Germline loops: CDR1 SGHRS, CDR2 YFSETQ. CDR3 length: 13 amino acids. Filled out from reference TRBV5-1 and TRBJ2-7, the complete variable domain reads KAGVTQTPRYLIKTRGQQVTLSCSPISGHRSVSWYQQTPGQGLQFLFEYFSETQRNKGNFPGRFSGRQFSNSRSEMNVSTLELGDSALYLCASSLVPGGEQYFGPGTRLTVT.